This T cell receptor beta chain was sequenced in a study of blood T cells in healthy people across ages. A few counts support this clonotype. Unmatched junction bases numbered 9, after V lost 5 bases and J lost 3 bases. Germline V CDR1 and CDR2: SGHTA, FQGNSA. The CDR3 totals 15 residues. The second PCR ran roughly 7 to 12 cycles with a sample-barcoded 5' primer and J-beta primers. A template-switch adaptor with 12 random nucleotides tagged each cDNA molecule. MiXCR, applied by TCRdb to the 5' RACE reads, yields one record per CDR3 protein. In the table there are around 1,000,000 distinct CDR3 sequences, around 27% of which are singletons. The same data also went into a second study, on T cells of mothers and their children. That study reports: Second-PCR amplification with M1S added sample barcodes and 2-4 random nucleotides. Whether pairs are related or unrelated, thymic selection shapes their TCR recombination output in much the same way.

The V and J genes are TRBV7-2 and TRBJ1-1, with 7 positions matching TRBD1. This clonotype originated in a girl aged 2 to 10 in good health. Input material: blood. The chain's CDR3 is CASSAEPGTDTEAFF. In nucleotides, the CDR3 is TGTGCCAGCAGCGCGGAACCCGGGACAGACACTGAAGCTTTCTTT.